This entry lists 2 T cell receptor beta chains sequenced from one sample in a study of blood T cell repertoires in COVID-19. Sequencing used immunoSEQ multiplex PCR; TCRdb keeps in-frame clones, though not all of them. The repertoire holds 95,000 to 100,000 clones, with 65% to 85% as singletons. Sequencing was carried out using peripheral blood. The source is a woman aged 55-70 years with acute or convalescent COVID-19.

The chain is built from TRBV19 and TRBJ1-5, with D unclear. Trimming pared 5 bases from V and 5 bases from J, leaving 19 bases between. Germline CDR1 LNHDA, CDR2 SQIVND (reference sequence). The CDR3 is 16 amino acids. CDR3 loop: CASSLGWLRVDQPQHF. CDR3 in DNA: TGTGCCAGTAGTCTAGGATGGTTGAGGGTAGATCAGCCCCAGCATTTT.

The chain recombines TRBV14 with TRBJ2-7, with D possibly being TRBD1 (5 bases). CDR3 size: 16 residues. Germline CDR1 reads SGHDN; CDR2 reads FVKESK. Deletions cut 0 bases from V and 3 bases from J, with 15 bases between. CDR3 sequence: CASSQDHRMMFYEQYF. The DNA for the CDR3 is TGTGCCAGCAGCCAAGATCACAGGATGATGTTCTACGAGCAGTACTTC.